The clone carrying this T cell receptor (beta chain) was seen a few times. The source of the sample is a study of blood T cell repertoires in COVID-19. Whole-study context: Samples representing acute and convalescent COVID-19 were sourced from the United States, Italy and Spain. From T cells, B-cell-depleted T cells, or PBMCs came the material, which was cDNA or gDNA.

Some clones are missing from TCRdb's copy, which holds only in-frame ones; the method was immunoSEQ multiplex PCR. The sample has around 120,000 clones; 79% are singletons. CDR1 and CDR2 from the germline V gene are SGHRS and YFSETQ. The CDR3 length is 15 residues. With 0 bases clipped from V and 4 bases from J, the junction kept 3 bases outside the gene matches. Material for sequencing was peripheral blood. The sequence derives from a woman of 80 years or more with acute or convalescent COVID-19. The chain is built from TRBV5-1 and TRBJ1-5, with 8 bases identical to TRBD1. The CDR3 is CASSLETGANQPQHF. CDR3 nucleotide sequence: TGCGCCAGCAGCTTGGAGACAGGGGCAAATCAGCCCCAGCATTTT.